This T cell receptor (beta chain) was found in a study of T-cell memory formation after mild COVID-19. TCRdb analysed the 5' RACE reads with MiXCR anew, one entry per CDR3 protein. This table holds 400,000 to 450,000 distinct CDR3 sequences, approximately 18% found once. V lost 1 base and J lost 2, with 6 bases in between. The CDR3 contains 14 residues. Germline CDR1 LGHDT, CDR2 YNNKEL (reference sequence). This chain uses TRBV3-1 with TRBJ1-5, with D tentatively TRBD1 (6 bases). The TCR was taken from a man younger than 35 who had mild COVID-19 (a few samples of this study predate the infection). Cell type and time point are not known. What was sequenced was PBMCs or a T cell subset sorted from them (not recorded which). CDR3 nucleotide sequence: TGTGCCAGCAGCCAAGCAGGGGGCAATCAGCCCCAGCATTTT. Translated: CASSQAGGNQPQHF.